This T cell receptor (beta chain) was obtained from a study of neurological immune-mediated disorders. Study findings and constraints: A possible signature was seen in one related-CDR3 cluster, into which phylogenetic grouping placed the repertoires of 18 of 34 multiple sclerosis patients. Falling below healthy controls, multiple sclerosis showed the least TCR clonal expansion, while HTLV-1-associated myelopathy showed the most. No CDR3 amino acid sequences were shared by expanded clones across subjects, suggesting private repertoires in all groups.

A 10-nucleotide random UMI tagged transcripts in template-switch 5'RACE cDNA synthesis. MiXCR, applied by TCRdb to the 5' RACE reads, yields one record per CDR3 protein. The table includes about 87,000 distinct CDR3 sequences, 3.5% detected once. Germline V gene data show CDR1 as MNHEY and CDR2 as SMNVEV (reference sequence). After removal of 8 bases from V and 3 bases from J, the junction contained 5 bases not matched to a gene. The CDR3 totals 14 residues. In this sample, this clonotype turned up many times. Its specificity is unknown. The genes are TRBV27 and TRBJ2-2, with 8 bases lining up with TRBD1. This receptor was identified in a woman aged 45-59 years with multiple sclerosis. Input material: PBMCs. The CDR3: CASAGGRYTGELFF. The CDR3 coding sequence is TGTGCCAGCGCAGGGGGCAGGTACACCGGGGAGCTGTTTTTT.